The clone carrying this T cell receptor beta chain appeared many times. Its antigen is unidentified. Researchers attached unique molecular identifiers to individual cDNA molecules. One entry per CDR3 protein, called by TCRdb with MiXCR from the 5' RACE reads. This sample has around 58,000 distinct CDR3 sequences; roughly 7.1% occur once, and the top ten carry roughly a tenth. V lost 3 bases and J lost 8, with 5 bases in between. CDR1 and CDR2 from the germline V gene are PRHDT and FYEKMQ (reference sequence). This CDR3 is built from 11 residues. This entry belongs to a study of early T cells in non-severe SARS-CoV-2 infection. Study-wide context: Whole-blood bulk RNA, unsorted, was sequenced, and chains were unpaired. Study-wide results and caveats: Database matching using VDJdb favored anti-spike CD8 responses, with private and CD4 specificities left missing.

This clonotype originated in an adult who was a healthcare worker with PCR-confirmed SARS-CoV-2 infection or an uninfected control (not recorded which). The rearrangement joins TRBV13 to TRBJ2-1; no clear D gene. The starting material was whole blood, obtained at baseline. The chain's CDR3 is CASSFKDEQFF. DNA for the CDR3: TGTGCCAGCAGCTTTAAGGATGAGCAGTTCTTC.